The 2 T cell receptor beta chains given below trace back to one sample, sequenced in a study of cytomegalovirus exposure and HLA in healthy donors. The method was immunoSEQ multiplex PCR; TCRdb's version includes in-frame clones alone and lacks a portion of them. The repertoire holds 150,000 to 200,000 clones, with 84% as singletons. The sequencing input was PBMCs. These receptors all stem from a man under 40 in good health and CMV-seropositive.

The chain combines TRBV29-1 with TRBJ1-1; the D gene is possibly TRBD1 (5 bases). V was cut by 3 bases and J by 4 bases, with 12 bases left in between. Germline assignment: CDR1 SQVTM and CDR2 ANQGSEA. The CDR3 has 13 amino acids. The CDR3 DNA reads TGCAGCGTTGACTGGGGCCGGAGCACTGAAGCTTTCTTT. It encodes CSVDWGRSTEAFF.

Only one count was recorded for this clone. The chain couples TRBV27 to TRBJ2-7, with a tentative D call TRBD2 (6 bases). There are 12 residues in the CDR3. Trimming shortened V by 4 bases and J by 6 bases, and 10 bases separated the two germline ends. Germline CDR1 reads MNHEY; CDR2 reads SMNVEV (reference sequence). The CDR3 spells CASSWRGVEQYF. The CDR3 DNA reads as TGTGCCAGCAGTTGGCGGGGAGTCGAGCAGTACTTC.